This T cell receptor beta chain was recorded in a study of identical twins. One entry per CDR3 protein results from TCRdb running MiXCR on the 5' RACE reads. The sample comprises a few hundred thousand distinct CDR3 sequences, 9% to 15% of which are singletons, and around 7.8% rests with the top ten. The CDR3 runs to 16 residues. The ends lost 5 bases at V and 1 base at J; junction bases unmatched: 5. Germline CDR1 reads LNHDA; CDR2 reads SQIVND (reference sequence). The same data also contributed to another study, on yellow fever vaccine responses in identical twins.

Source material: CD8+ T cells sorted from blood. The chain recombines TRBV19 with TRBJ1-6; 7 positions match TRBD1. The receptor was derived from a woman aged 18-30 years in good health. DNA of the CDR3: TGTGCCAGTAGTCCGACAGGGTCGTCCTATAATTCACCCCTCCACTTT. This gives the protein CASSPTGSSYNSPLHF.